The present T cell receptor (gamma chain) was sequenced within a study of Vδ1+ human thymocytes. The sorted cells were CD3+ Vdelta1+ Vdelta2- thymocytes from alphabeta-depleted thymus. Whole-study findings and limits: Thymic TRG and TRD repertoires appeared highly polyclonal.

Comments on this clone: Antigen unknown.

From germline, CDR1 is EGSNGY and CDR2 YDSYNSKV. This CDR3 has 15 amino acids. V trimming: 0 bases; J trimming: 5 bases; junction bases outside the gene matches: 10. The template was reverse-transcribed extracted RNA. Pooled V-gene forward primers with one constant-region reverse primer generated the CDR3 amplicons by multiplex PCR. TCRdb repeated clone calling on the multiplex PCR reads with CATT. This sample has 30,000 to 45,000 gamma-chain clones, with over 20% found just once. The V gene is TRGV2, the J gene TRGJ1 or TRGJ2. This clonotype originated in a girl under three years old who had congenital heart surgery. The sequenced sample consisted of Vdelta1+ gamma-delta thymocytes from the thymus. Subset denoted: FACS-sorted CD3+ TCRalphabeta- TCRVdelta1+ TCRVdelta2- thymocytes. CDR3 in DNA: TGTGCCACCTGGGACGGGCCTGGGTTCCATTATAAGAAACTCTTT. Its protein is CATWDGPGFHYKKLF.